This TCR beta chain emerged from a study of post-analysis software for immune sequencing data. Study details: Secondary progressive, relapsing-remitting and progressive-relapsing multiple sclerosis were among the included disease courses. Overall study results and limits: Comparison with controls showed significantly lower normalized Chao1 diversity in multiple sclerosis patients. Five or six TRBV segments, TRBV5-6, TRBV5-1 and TRBV20-1 among them, were found more frequent in patients than controls. Same-batch samples co-clustered strongly by F measure.

CDR3 length: 14 residues. Germline assignment: CDR1 SQVTM and CDR2 ANQGSEA. Trimming pared 8 bases from V and 1 base from J, leaving 17 bases between. As regards this clonotype: No antigen is known for it.

The TCR beta cDNA libraries contained unique molecular identifiers. TCRdb independently ran MiXCR on the PCR reads; one entry per CDR3 protein. The sample comprises a few hundred thousand distinct CDR3 sequences, under 55% of which are singletons, and roughly an eighth rests with the top ten. The source of this sequence is a girl between 10 and 17 years old with multiple sclerosis. The specimen sequenced was blood. The gene calls are TRBV29-1 and TRBJ1-2; D is unresolved. The CDR3 sequence is CSISGRLGNYGYTF. As DNA, the CDR3 is TGCAGCATATCCGGCAGGCTGGGTAACTATGGCTACACCTTC.